The source of this T cell receptor (beta chain) is a study of blood T cell repertoires in COVID-19. Overall study context: Some COVID-19 samples were acute and others convalescent; all came from the United States, Italy and Spain. From T cells, B-cell-depleted T cells, or PBMCs came the material, which was cDNA or gDNA.

The CDR3 totals 15 residues. V dropped 5 bases and J dropped 4 bases, with 17 bases sitting between them. CDR1 and CDR2 (germline): SGHVS, FQNEAQ. Authors' data handling: Estimated nucleated cell counts came from reference gene primer amplification. Data came from immunoSEQ multiplex PCR; TCRdb stores just in-frame clones and leaves some out. V and J calls and clone size are copied from that table; D and trimming were computed from the DNA. The data hold some 200,000 clones, with 85% to 90% observed a single time. The rearrangement uses TRBV7-8 and TRBJ1-1; D is ambiguous. Material: peripheral blood. The sequence was collected from a man between 18 and 29 years old with active or convalescent COVID-19. This chain's CDR3 is CASSALSLGGTEAFF. The CDR3 region has the DNA TGTGCCAGCAGCGCACTTTCTCTCGGAGGCACTGAAGCTTTCTTT.